This is a list of T cell receptor beta chains from one sample in a study of technical replicates of blood from four donors. The table came from immunoSEQ multiplex PCR; TCRdb's copy has only in-frame clones and leaves some out. The sample consists of 55,000 to 75,000 clones, about 95% of them appearing once. The source material was PBMCs. Source of these receptors: a human donor in good health. Some clones in this sample may be carry-over from other donors' samples. CDR3s include the opening cysteine and the closing phenylalanine or tryptophan. The D gene is left open where the match is weak. Rows give clone size only sometimes, using once, few, many, or a class for an expanded clone.

V,D,size,J,CDR3,DNA
TRBV5-6,-,-,TRBJ1-2,CASSLWRTESGNYGYTF,TGTGCCAGCAGCTTGTGGCGGACAGAAAGTGGGAACTATGGCTACACCTTC
TRBV5-6,-,-,TRBJ1-4,CASSFDGQTTNEKLFF,TGTGCCAGCAGCTTTGACGGACAGACAACTAATGAAAAACTGTTTTTT
TRBV19,TRBD2,-,TRBJ2-6,CASSLGGSGANVLTF,TGTGCCAGTAGCCTGGGGGGGTCTGGGGCCAACGTCCTGACTTTC
TRBV27,-,-,TRBJ1-3,CASSLSLPGFSGNTIYF,TGTGCCAGCAGTTTATCCCTACCAGGGTTTTCTGGAAACACCATATATTTT
TRBV20-1,-,-,TRBJ1-3,CGAISGNTIYF,TGCGGTGCGATTTCCGGGAACACCATATATTTT
TRBV4-2,-,-,TRBJ2-3,CASSTLALEGDTQYF,TGTGCCAGCAGTACACTAGCCCTAGAGGGTGATACGCAGTATTTT
TRBV11-1,TRBD2,-,TRBJ2-1,CASSPGTSGKFNEQFF,TGTGCCAGCAGCCCAGGGACTAGCGGGAAGTTTAATGAGCAGTTCTTC
TRBV6-5,TRBD1,-,TRBJ1-2,CASSPGQAPYGYTF,TGTGCCAGCAGCCCCGGACAGGCCCCCTATGGCTACACCTTC
TRBV5-1,TRBD2,-,TRBJ2-7,CASSSAPGTSVEQYF,TGCGCCAGCAGCTCCGCGCCCGGGACTAGCGTCGAGCAGTACTTC
TRBV10-3,-,-,TRBJ2-3,CAISRLSSGDTQYF,TGTGCCATCAGTCGACTCTCCAGTGGAGATACGCAGTATTTT
TRBV5-6,-,-,TRBJ1-6,CASSLQNSPLHF,TGTGCCAGCAGCTTACAAAATTCACCCCTCCACTTT
TRBV10-3,TRBD2,-,TRBJ2-3,CAISEASGPRDTQYF,TGTGCCATCAGTGAGGCTAGCGGGCCGAGAGATACGCAGTATTTT
TRBV10-3,TRBD2,-,TRBJ2-3,CAISDSNGGSTDTQYF,TGTGCCATCAGTGACTCTAACGGGGGGAGCACAGATACGCAGTATTTT
TRBV6-1,-,-,TRBJ2-5,CASSEVAEAWTQYF,TGTGCCAGCAGTGAGGTTGCGGAAGCTTGGACCCAGTACTTC
TRBV5-5,-,-,TRBJ1-2,CASSTQLNYGYTF,TGTGCCAGCAGCACACAGTTAAACTATGGCTACACCTTC
TRBV7-8,-,-,TRBJ2-7,CASSPPPGQPSYEQYF,TGTGCCAGCAGCCCCCCCCCGGGACAACCCTCCTACGAGCAGTACTTC
TRBV10-3,TRBD1,-,TRBJ1-2,CAISEGTDIYGYTF,TGTGCCATCAGTGAAGGGACAGACATCTATGGCTACACCTTC
TRBV27,-,-,TRBJ1-6,CASSFRGGLSPLHF,TGTGCCAGCAGTTTCCGGGGGGGTCTATCACCCCTCCACTTT
TRBV6-4,-,few,TRBJ2-1,CASNFRESRNNEQFF,TGTGCCAGCAATTTCCGGGAGAGTAGGAACAATGAGCAGTTCTTC
TRBV5-1,TRBD2,-,TRBJ2-1,CASRPGLDYNEQFF,TGCGCCAGCAGACCGGGACTAGACTACAATGAGCAGTTCTTC
TRBV4-2,TRBD2,few,TRBJ2-3,CASSALAGSQNTQYF,TGTGCCAGCAGCGCACTAGCGGGAAGTCAGAATACGCAGTATTTT
TRBV7-9,TRBD2,-,TRBJ2-1,CASSFPETSGGYNEQFF,TGTGCCAGCAGCTTCCCTGAGACTAGCGGGGGATACAATGAGCAGTTCTTC
TRBV18,-,-,TRBJ1-1,CASSTGRTEAFF,TGTGCCAGCTCAACTGGCAGGACTGAAGCTTTCTTT
TRBV10-3,-,-,TRBJ2-7,CAISDPRSYEQYF,TGTGCCATCAGTGATCCCCGCTCCTACGAGCAGTACTTC
TRBV10-3,TRBD1,-,TRBJ2-5,CAISEGDRSQETQYF,TGTGCCATCAGTGAGGGGGACAGATCGCAAGAGACCCAGTACTTC
TRBV6-5,-,-,TRBJ1-2,CASSLKGRGYGYTF,TGTGCCAGCAGTCTGAAGGGCCGGGGCTATGGCTACACCTTC
TRBV18,TRBD1,-,TRBJ1-2,CASSPVSQGVINYGYTF,TGTGCCAGCTCACCCGTTTCACAGGGGGTGATTAACTATGGCTACACCTTC